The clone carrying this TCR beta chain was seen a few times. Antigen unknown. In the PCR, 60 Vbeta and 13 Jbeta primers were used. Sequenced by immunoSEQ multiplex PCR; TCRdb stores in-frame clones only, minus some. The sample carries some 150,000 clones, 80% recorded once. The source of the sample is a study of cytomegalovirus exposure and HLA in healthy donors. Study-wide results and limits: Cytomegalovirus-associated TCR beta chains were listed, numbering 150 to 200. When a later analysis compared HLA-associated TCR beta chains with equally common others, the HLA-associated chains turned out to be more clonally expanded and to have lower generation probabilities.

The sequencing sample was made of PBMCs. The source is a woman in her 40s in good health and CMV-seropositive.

Written as DNA, the CDR3 is TGCGCCAGCAGTGACGTGGAGGAGGGTGAAAAACTGTTTTTT. Translating it yields CASSDVEEGEKLFF. The rearrangement joins TRBV10-2 to TRBJ1-4; D gene ambiguous. CDR3 length equals 14 residues. V was trimmed by 3 bases and J by 7 bases, leaving 12 bases between them. Per germline, CDR1 WSHSY and CDR2 SAAADI.